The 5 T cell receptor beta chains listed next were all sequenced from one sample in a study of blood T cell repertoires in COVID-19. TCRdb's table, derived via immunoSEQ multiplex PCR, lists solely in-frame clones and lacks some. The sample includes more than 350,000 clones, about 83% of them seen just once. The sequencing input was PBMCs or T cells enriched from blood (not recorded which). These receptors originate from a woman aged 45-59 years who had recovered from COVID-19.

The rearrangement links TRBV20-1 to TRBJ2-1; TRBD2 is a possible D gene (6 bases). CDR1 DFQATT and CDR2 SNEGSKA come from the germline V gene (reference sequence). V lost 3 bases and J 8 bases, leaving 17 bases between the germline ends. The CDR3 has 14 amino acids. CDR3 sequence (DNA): TGCAGTGCTAGTGAGGGGAGGAATAACTATGAGCAGTTCTTC. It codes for CSASEGRNNYEQFF.

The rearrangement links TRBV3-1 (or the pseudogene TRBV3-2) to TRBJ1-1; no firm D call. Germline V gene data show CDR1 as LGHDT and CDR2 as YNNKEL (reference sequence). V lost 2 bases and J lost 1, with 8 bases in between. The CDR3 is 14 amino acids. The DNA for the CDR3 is TGTGCCAGCAGCCAATATTCAGGGAACACTGAAGCTTTCTTT. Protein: CASSQYSGNTEAFF.

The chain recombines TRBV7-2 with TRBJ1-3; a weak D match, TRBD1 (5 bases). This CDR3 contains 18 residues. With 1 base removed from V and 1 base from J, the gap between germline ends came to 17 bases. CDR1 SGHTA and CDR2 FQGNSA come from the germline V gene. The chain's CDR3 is CASSLVGVVDGSGNTIYF. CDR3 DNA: TGTGCCAGCAGCTTAGTAGGGGTGGTAGATGGGTCTGGAAACACCATATATTTT.

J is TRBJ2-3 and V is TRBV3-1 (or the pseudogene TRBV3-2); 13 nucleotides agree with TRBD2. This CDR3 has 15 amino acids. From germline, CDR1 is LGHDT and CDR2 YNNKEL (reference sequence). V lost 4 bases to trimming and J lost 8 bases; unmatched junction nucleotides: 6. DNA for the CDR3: TGTGCCAGCAGCCTGACTAGCGGGGGGATAGGTACGCAGTATTTT. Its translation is CASSLTSGGIGTQYF.

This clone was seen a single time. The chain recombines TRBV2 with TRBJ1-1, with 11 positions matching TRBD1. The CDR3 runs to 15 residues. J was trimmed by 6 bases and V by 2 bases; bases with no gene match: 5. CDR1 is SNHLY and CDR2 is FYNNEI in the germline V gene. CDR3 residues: CASSERTGGISEAFF. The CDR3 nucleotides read TGTGCCAGCAGTGAAAGGACAGGGGGCATTTCTGAAGCTTTCTTT.